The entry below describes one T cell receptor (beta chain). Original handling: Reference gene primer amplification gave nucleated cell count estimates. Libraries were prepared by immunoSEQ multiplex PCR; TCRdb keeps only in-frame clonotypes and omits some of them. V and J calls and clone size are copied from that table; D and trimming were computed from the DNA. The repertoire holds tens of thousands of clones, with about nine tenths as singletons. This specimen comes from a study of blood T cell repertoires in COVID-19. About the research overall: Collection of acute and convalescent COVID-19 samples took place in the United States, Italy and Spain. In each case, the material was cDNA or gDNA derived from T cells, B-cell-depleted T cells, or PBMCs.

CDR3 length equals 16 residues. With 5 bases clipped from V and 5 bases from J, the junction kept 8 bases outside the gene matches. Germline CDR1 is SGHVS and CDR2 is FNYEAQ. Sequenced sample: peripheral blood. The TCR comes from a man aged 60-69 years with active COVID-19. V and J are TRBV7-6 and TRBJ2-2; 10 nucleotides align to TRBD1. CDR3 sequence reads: CASSPRGQGRTGELFF. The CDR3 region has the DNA TGTGCCAGCAGCCCACGGGGACAGGGGAGGACCGGGGAGCTGTTTTTT.